This TCR beta chain was profiled in a study of blood T cell repertoires in COVID-19. Overall study: Specimens from acute and convalescent COVID-19 originated in the United States, Italy and Spain. T cells, B-cell-depleted T cells, or PBMCs supplied cDNA or gDNA.

Per the authors' pipeline: The assay estimated nucleated cells by amplifying reference gene primers. Using immunoSEQ multiplex PCR, the repertoire was profiled, and TCRdb retains in-frame clones only, with some absent. That table is the source of V, J and clone size, and D and trimming were worked out from the DNA. Of 65,000 or so clones detected, roughly 71% appear once; the ten largest clones hold 5.5% to 7%. The clonotype originates from a woman aged 45-65 years with active or convalescent COVID-19. Sequenced input: peripheral blood.

The CDR3 sequence: CASSSDRANEKLFF. CDR3 DNA: TGCGCCAGCAGCTCGGACAGGGCGAATGAAAAACTGTTTTTT. The chain joins TRBV5-1 to TRBJ1-4, with TRBD1 matching 8 bases. Germline CDR1 SGHRS, CDR2 YFSETQ. V dropped 3 bases and J dropped 5; count of bases not matched to a gene: 3. The CDR3 has 14 residues.